These 6 T cell receptor beta chains originate from one sample sequenced in a study of T-cell reconstitution after alpha-beta-depleted transplantation in children. For TCRbeta, the library was prepared with unique molecular identifiers. From the PCR reads, TCRdb called clonotypes with MiXCR, one entry per CDR3 protein. The sample has about 540,000 distinct CDR3 sequences, about 17% seen once. Specimen: PBMCs from the stem cell graft donor, collected from the stem cell graft. The receptors were gathered from a human donor who donated a stem cell graft to a child with acute lymphoblastic leukemia.

The chain joins TRBV18 to TRBJ2-5; 8 nucleotides align to TRBD1. This CDR3 has 15 residues. The V and J ends lost 1 base and 0 bases, in that order; junction bases with no gene match: 1. Germline V gene data show CDR1 as KGHSH and CDR2 as LQKENI. This CDR3 is CASSPRTGNQETQYF. CDR3 DNA: TGTGCCAGCTCACCACGGACAGGGAACCAAGAGACCCAGTACTTC.

The V and J genes are TRBV19 and TRBJ2-1; TRBD2 aligns across 7 bases. This CDR3 is built from 16 residues. Germline loops: CDR1 LNHDA, CDR2 SQIVND (reference sequence). With V trimmed by 4 bases and J by 2 bases, 8 bases remained unmatched. Written as DNA, the CDR3 is TGTGCCAGTAGTACCCCAGCGGGAAACCCCTACAATGAGCAGTTCTTC. This encodes CASSTPAGNPYNEQFF.

To note about this clonotype: The junction and the germline gene differ at one end; a read error may be behind it. The chain has TRBV5-6 and TRBJ2-3; perhaps TRBD1 as D (7 bases). CDR1 SGHDT and CDR2 YYEEEE come from the germline V gene. The CDR3 runs to 20 residues. The CDR3 region is CASSLVQGVPRGDSTDTRYF. The CDR3 nucleotides read TGTGCCAGCAGCTTGGTGCAGGGGGTCCCTCGCGGGGATAGCACAGATACGCGGTATTTT.

This clonotype was seen a few times. This chain joins TRBV5-1 and TRBJ2-7, with 10 nucleotides matching TRBD2. Trimming at V came to 0 bases and at J to 5 bases, leaving 5 bases not matched to a gene. The CDR3 spans 15 residues. Germline-derived CDR1 and CDR2 are SGHRS and YFSETQ. In nucleotides, the CDR3 is TGCGCCAGCAGCTTGGAGGCCAGCGGGAGGGACGAGCAGTACTTC. It translates to CASSLEASGRDEQYF.

Only a few counts were recorded for this clonotype. This chain uses TRBV2 with TRBJ1-2; D ambiguous. V was trimmed by 7 bases and J by 4 bases, leaving 13 bases between them. The CDR3 runs to 13 residues. Per the germline V gene, CDR1 is SNHLY and CDR2 is FYNNEI. The DNA of the CDR3 is TGTGCCAGCACCACGGACGGACCCTATGGCTACACCTTC. Translating it yields CASTTDGPYGYTF.

The rearrangement joins TRBV24-1 to TRBJ2-7; the D call may be TRBD1 or TRBD2 (5 bases each). The CDR3 sequence is 14 residues long. Germline V gene sequence: CDR1 KGHDR, CDR2 SFDVKD. V was pared by 3 bases and J by 3 bases, with 11 bases between. CDR3 DNA: TGTGCCACCAGTGATCGGGACGTCGGCTACGAGCAGTACTTC. Its translation: CATSDRDVGYEQYF.